The 17 T cell receptor beta chains reported below all come from one sample, sequenced in a study of blood T cell repertoires in COVID-19. Here immunoSEQ multiplex PCR was the method, and the copy in TCRdb shows in-frame clones only, minus some. This table holds 200,000 or so clones, roughly nine tenths found once. The sequencing input was peripheral blood. These receptors originate from an older woman with acute or convalescent COVID-19.

The rearrangement joins TRBV5-1 to TRBJ1-1, with a tentative D call TRBD1 (6 bases). CDR3 size: 11 residues. V lost 7 bases, J lost 7 bases, and 11 bases lay in between. Germline loops: CDR1 SGHRS, CDR2 YFSETQ. CDR3 region: CASARGHEAFF. The CDR3 bases are TGCGCCAGCGCGAGGGGACATGAAGCTTTCTTT.

The chain combines TRBV6-5 with TRBJ1-2, with a weak D call TRBD1 (5 bases). Germline lookup yields CDR1 MNHEY and CDR2 SVGAGI. The germline V and J ends were trimmed by 10 bases and 3 bases, with 12 bases remaining between them. The CDR3 consists of 12 residues. The CDR3 DNA sequence: TGTGCCACCACGGGGGTTTACTATGGCTACACCTTC. Translation: CATTGVYYGYTF.

The chain recombines TRBV11-3 with TRBJ2-1; 10 bases line up with TRBD2. Germline CDR1 SGHNT, CDR2 YENEEA. CDR3 length: 18 amino acids. V lost 0 bases and J lost 6; bases outside the gene matches: 11. Written as DNA, the CDR3 is TGTGCCAGCAGCTTAGATGCTTTAGGGGTAGCGGGAGGCAATGAGCAGTTCTTC. This codes for CASSLDALGVAGGNEQFF.

V usage is TRBV9 and J usage is TRBJ1-2; the D is unclear. Germline CDR1 is SGDLS and CDR2 is YYNGEE. This CDR3 spans 17 amino acids. Trimming took off 0 bases at V and 8 bases at J, with 23 bases between the two ends. Here the CDR3 reads CASSVGPGEAQSGGYTF. The DNA for the CDR3 is TGTGCCAGCAGCGTAGGGCCCGGGGAGGCCCAAAGCGGGGGCTACACCTTC. The full variable domain, its missing parts supplied by reference TRBV9 and TRBJ1-2, is DSGVTQTPKHLITATGQRVTLRCSPRSGDLSVYWYQQSLDQGLQFLIQYYNGEERAKGNILERFSAQQFPDLHSELNLSSLELGDSALYFCASSVGPGEAQSGGYTFGSGTRLTVV.

This clone appeared a single time. The chain recombines TRBV5-1 with TRBJ2-1, with no clear D. The CDR3 spans 15 residues. V lost 0 bases and J 0 bases, leaving 7 bases between the germline ends. Germline assignment: CDR1 SGHRS and CDR2 YFSETQ. CDR3 loop: CASSLDGSSYNEQFF. In DNA, the CDR3 is TGCGCCAGCAGCTTGGACGGTAGCTCCTACAATGAGCAGTTCTTC.

The chain combines TRBV6-6 with TRBJ1-3; TRBD1 aligns across 7 bases. The junction had 8 bases not matched to a gene; V was cut back by 2 bases and J by 4 bases. Germline V gives CDR1 MNHNY, CDR2 SVGAGI (reference sequence). The CDR3 is made up of 16 amino acids. The chain's CDR3 is CASSYTDRVGGNTIYF. The CDR3, as DNA: TGTGCCAGCAGTTACACCGACAGGGTTGGCGGAAACACCATATATTTT.

This chain uses TRBV4-3 with TRBJ2-3; a weak D match, TRBD2 (5 bases). CDR1 and CDR2 from the germline V gene are LGHNA and YSLEER. This CDR3 region has 16 residues. V was pared by 2 bases and J by 0 bases, with 12 bases between. The CDR3, as DNA: TGCGCCAGCAGCCAATGGGAGCCCGGTAGCACAGATACGCAGTATTTT. This gives the protein CASSQWEPGSTDTQYF.

The chain employs TRBV10-3 and TRBJ1-5, with TRBD1 identical over 9 bases. This CDR3 comprises 15 residues. Germline V CDR1 and CDR2: ENHRY, SYGVKD. The ends lost 5 bases at V and 5 bases at J; junction bases unmatched: 7. CDR3 amino acids: CAISSGQGLDQPQHF. DNA for the CDR3: TGTGCCATCAGTTCCGGACAGGGGTTGGATCAGCCCCAGCATTTT.

V gene TRBV4-2 combines with J gene TRBJ2-1; 10 bases are shared with TRBD2. The CDR3 is made up of 16 amino acids. Trimming cost V 4 bases and J 3 bases; bases outside gene matches: 6. Germline CDR1 LGHNA, CDR2 YNFKEQ. The CDR3 DNA is TGTGCCAGCAGCCCTACCACTAGCGGGGTCTACAATGAGCAGTTCTTC. Encoded protein: CASSPTTSGVYNEQFF.

The rearrangement joins TRBV10-1 to TRBJ2-3; 9 bases line up with TRBD2. With V trimmed by 4 bases and J by 2 bases, 4 bases remained unmatched. This CDR3 is built from 15 residues. CDR1 and CDR2 from the germline V gene are WNHNN and SYGVQD (reference sequence). CDR3 nucleotides: TGCGCCAGCAGTGCGGCGGGAGGGCCCACAGATACGCAGTATTTT. This translates into CASSAAGGPTDTQYF.

The rearrangement links TRBV7-2 to TRBJ1-1; 7 positions agree with TRBD1. Germline V CDR1 and CDR2: SGHTA, FQGNSA. V shed 5 bases and J 3 bases; nucleotides not matched to a gene: 9. This CDR3 spans 15 amino acids. The CDR3 sequence is CASSPPTGSYTEAFF. The CDR3 DNA reads TGTGCCAGCAGCCCCCCGACAGGGTCGTACACTGAAGCTTTCTTT.

CDR3 amino acids: CASSQSGGSYGYTF. The CDR3 region has the DNA TGTGCCAGCAGCCAATCGGGAGGGAGCTATGGCTACACCTTC. The chain is built from TRBV3-1 (or the pseudogene TRBV3-2) and TRBJ1-2; D ambiguous. V lost 2 bases, J lost 4 bases, and 11 bases lay in between. This CDR3 spans 14 amino acids. CDR1 LGHDT and CDR2 YNNKEL come from the germline V gene (reference sequence).

In its sample, this clone was seen a few times. J is TRBJ1-6 and V is TRBV6-5; TRBD1 matches 8 bases. Germline loops: CDR1 MNHEY, CDR2 SVGAGI. V trimming: 6 bases; J trimming: 7 bases; junction bases outside the gene matches: 8. The CDR3 is 15 amino acids. Here the CDR3 reads CASRLKTGGNSPLHF. CDR3 DNA sequence: TGTGCCAGCAGACTAAAAACAGGGGGAAATTCACCCCTCCACTTT.

The V call is TRBV11-3, the J call TRBJ1-2; possible D gene TRBD1, 5 bases. Trimming removed 1 base from V and 5 bases from J, with 17 bases in between. Germline values: CDR1 SGHNT, CDR2 YENEEA. This CDR3 is 16 amino acids long. CDR3 coding DNA: TGTGCCAGCAGCTTAGGCCGGCGGGGGATTGGGTATGGCTACACCTTC. Its translation: CASSLGRRGIGYGYTF.

The chain is built from TRBV5-6 and TRBJ1-4; the D gene is possibly TRBD1 (5 bases). The CDR3 length is 12 residues. Trimming removed 7 bases from V and 4 bases from J, with 8 bases in between. Germline V gene data show CDR1 as SGHDT and CDR2 as YYEEEE. CDR3 nucleotides: TGTGCCAGCTCAGGGTTTAATGAAAAACTGTTTTTT. The encoded protein is CASSGFNEKLFF.

V usage is TRBV4-3 and J usage is TRBJ1-1; D is undetermined. Germline-derived CDR1 and CDR2 are LGHNA and YSLEER. The CDR3 has 14 residues. V shed 3 bases and J shed 5 bases, with 13 bases lying between them. CDR3 in DNA: TGCGCCAGCAGCCACGTCCGAGCGGGGACTGAAGCTTTCTTT. This sequence encodes CASSHVRAGTEAFF.

DNA of the CDR3: TGTGCCAGTAGTATAACCAGCGGGAGTGCCGGGGAGCTGTTTTTT. Its protein is CASSITSGSAGELFF. The chain uses TRBV19 and TRBJ2-2; 8 nucleotides agree with TRBD2. The trim removed 2 bases at V and 6 bases at J, leaving 5 bases unmatched. CDR1 and CDR2 from the germline V gene are LNHDA and SQIVND (reference sequence). The CDR3 runs 15 residues.